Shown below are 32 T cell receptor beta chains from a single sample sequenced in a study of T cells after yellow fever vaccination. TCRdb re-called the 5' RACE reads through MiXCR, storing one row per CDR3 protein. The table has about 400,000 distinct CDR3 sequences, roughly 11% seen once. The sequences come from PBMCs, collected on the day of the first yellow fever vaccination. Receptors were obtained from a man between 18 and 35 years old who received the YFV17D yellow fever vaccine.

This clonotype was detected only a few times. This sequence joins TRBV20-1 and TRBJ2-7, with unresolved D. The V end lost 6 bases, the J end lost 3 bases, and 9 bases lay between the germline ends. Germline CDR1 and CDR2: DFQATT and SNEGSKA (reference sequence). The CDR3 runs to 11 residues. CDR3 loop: CSAAEIYEQYF. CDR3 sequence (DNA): TGCAGTGCCGCAGAGATCTACGAGCAGTACTTC.

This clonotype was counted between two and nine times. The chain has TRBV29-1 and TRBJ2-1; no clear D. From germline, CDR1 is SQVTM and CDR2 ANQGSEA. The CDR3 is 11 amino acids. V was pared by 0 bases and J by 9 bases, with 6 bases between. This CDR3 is CSVEEWGEQFF. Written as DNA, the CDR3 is TGCAGCGTTGAAGAGTGGGGTGAGCAGTTCTTC.

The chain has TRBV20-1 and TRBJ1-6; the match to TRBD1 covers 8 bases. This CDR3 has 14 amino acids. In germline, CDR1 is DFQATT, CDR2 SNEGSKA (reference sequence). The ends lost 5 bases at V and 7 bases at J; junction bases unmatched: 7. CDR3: CSASQGARNSPLHF. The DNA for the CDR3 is TGCAGTGCTTCCCAGGGGGCGCGGAATTCACCCCTCCACTTT.

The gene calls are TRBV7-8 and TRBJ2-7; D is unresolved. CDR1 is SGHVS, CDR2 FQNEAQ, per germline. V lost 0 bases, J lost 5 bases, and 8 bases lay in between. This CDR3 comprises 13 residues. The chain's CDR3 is CASSLAESDEQYV. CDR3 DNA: TGTGCCAGCAGCTTAGCGGAGTCAGACGAGCAGTACGTC.

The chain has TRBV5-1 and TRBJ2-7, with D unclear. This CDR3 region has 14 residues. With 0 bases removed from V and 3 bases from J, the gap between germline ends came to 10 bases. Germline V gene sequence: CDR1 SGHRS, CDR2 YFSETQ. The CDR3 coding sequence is TGCGCCAGCAGCTTGGCCGGAACAGACTACGAGCAGTACTTC. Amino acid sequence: CASSLAGTDYEQYF. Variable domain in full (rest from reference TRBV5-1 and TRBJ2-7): KAGVTQTPRYLIKTRGQQVTLSCSPISGHRSVSWYQQTPGQGLQFLFEYFSETQRNKGNFPGRFSGRQFSNSRSEMNVSTLELGDSALYLCASSLAGTDYEQYFGPGTRLTVT.

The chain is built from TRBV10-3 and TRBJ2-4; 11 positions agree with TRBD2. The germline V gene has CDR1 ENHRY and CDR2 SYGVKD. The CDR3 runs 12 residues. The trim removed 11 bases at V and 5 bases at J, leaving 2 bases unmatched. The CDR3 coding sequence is TGTGCCTCTAGCGGGGGGCAAAACATTCAGTACTTC. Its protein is CASSGGQNIQYF.

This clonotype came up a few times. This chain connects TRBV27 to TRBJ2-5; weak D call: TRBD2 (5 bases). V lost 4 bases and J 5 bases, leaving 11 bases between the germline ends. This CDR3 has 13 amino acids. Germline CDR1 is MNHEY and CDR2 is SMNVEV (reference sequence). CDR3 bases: TGTGCCAGCAGTTCCTCCGAGGGCGAGACCCAGTACTTC. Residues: CASSSSEGETQYF.

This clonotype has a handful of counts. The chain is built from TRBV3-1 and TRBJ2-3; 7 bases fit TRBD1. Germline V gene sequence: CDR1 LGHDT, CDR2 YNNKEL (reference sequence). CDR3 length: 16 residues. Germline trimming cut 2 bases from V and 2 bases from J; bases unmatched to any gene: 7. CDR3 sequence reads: CASSQRQGVFTDTQYF. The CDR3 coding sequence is TGTGCCAGCAGCCAACGCCAGGGGGTCTTCACAGATACGCAGTATTTT.

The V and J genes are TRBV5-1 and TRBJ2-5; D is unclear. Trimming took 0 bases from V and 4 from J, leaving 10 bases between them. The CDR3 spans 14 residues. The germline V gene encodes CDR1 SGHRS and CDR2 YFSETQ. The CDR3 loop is CASSLGQVGETQYF. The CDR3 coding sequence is TGCGCCAGCAGCTTGGGACAAGTAGGAGAGACCCAGTACTTC.

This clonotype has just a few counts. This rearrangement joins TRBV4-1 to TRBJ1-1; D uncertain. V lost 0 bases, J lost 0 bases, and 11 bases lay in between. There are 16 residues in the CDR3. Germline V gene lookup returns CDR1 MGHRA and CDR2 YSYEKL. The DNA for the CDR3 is TGCGCCAGCAGCCAAGATTGGAGACGGTTGAACACTGAAGCTTTCTTT. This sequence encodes CASSQDWRRLNTEAFF.

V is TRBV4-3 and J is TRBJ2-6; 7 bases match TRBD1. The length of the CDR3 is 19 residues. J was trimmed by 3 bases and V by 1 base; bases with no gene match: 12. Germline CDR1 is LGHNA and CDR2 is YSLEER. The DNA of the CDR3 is TGCGCCAGCAGCCAAGGGGGGCGCTCAGACAGGGTTGGGGCCAACGTCCTGACTTTC. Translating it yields CASSQGGRSDRVGANVLTF.

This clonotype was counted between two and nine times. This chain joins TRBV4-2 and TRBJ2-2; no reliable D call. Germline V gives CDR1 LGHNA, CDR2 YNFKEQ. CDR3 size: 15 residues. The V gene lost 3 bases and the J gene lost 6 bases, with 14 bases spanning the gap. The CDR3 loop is CASSHQQNSPGELFF. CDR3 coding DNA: TGTGCCAGCAGCCACCAACAGAACAGCCCCGGGGAGCTGTTTTTT.

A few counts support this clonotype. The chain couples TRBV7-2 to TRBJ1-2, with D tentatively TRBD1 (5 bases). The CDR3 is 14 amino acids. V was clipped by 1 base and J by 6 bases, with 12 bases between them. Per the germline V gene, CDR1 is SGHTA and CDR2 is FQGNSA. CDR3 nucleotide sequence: TGTGCCAGCAGCTTAGACAGGCTTCCCGATGGCTACACCTTC. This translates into CASSLDRLPDGYTF. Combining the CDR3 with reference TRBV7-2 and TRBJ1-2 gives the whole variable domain GAGVSQSPSNKVTEKGKDVELRCDPISGHTALYWYRQSLGQGLEFLIYFQGNSAPDKSGLPSDRFSAERTGGSVSTLTIQRTQQEDSAVYLCASSLDRLPDGYTFGSGTRLTVV.

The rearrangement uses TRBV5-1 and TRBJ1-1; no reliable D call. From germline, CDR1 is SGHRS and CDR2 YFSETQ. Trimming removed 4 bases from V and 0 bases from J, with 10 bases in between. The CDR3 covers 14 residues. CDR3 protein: CASSTPQVNTEAFF. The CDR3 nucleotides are TGCGCCAGCAGCACCCCTCAAGTGAACACTGAAGCTTTCTTT.

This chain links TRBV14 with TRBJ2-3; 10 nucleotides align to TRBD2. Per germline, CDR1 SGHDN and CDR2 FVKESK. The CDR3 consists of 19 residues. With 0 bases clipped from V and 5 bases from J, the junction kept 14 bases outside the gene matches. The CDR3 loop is CASSQESPFLAGAGDTQYF. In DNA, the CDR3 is TGTGCCAGCAGCCAAGAATCCCCCTTCCTAGCGGGGGCGGGAGATACGCAGTATTTT. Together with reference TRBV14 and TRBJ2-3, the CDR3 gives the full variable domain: EAGVTQFPSHSVIEKGQTVTLRCDPISGHDNLYWYRRVMGKEIKFLLHFVKESKQDESGMPNNRFLAERTGGTYSTLKVQPAELEDSGVYFCASSQESPFLAGAGDTQYFGPGTRLTVL.

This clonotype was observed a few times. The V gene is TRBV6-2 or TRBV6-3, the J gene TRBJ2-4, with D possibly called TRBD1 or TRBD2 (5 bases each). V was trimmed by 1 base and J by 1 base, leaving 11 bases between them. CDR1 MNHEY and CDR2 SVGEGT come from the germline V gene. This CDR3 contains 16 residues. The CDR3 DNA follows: TGTGCCAGCAGTTACTGGGGGTCTTCGGCCAAAAACATTCAGTACTTC. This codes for CASSYWGSSAKNIQYF.

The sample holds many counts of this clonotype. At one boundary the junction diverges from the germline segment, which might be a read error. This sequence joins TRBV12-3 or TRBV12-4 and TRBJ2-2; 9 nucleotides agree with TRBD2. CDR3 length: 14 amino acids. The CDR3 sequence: CASSLAGWSGELFF. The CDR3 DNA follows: TGTGCCAGCAGTCTAGCGGGGTGGTCCGGGGAGCTGTTTTTT.

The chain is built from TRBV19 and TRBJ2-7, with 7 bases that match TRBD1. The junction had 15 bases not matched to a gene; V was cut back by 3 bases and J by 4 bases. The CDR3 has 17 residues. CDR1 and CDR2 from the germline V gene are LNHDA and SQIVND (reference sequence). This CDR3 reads CASSIGQGVPSFYEQYF. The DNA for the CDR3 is TGTGCCAGTAGTATTGGGCAGGGGGTTCCCTCCTTTTACGAGCAGTACTTC. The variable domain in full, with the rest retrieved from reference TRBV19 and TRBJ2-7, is DGGITQSPKYLFRKEGQNVTLSCEQNLNHDAMYWYRQDPGQGLRLIYYSQIVNDFQKGDIAEGYSVSREKKESFPLTVTSAQKNPTAFYLCASSIGQGVPSFYEQYFGPGTRLTVT.

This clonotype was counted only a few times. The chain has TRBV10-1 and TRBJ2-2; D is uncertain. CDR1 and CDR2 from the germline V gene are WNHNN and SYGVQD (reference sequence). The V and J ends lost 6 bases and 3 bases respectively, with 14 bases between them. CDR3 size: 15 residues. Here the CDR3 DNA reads TGCGCCAGCAGCCCCGGGCCAATTTACACCGGGGAGCTGTTTTTT. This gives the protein CASSPGPIYTGELFF.

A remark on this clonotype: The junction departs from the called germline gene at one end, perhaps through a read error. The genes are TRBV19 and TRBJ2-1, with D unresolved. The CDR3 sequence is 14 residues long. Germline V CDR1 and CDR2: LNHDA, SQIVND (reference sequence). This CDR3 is CASRRPGTEYEQLF. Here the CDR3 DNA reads TGTGCCAGTAGACGACCAGGTACGGAGTATGAGCAGCTCTTC.

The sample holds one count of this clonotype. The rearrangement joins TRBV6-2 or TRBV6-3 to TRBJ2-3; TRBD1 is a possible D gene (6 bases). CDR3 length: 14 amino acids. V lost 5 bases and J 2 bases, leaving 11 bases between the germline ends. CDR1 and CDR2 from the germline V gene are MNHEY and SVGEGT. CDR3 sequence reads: CASSPGVPTDTQYF. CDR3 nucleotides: TGTGCCAGCAGTCCAGGGGTTCCCACAGATACGCAGTATTTT.

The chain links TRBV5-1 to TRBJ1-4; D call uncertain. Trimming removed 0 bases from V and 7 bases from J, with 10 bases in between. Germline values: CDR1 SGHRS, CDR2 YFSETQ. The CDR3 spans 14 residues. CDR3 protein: CASSLDREGEKLFF. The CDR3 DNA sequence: TGCGCCAGCAGCTTGGACAGAGAAGGTGAAAAACTGTTTTTT.

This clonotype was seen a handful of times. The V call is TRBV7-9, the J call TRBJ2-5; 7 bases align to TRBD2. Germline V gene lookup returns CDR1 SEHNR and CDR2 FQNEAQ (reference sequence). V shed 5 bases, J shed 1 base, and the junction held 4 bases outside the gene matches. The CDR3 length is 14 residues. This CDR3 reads CASSTIAGQETQYF. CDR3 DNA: TGTGCCAGCAGCACCATAGCGGGCCAAGAGACCCAGTACTTC.

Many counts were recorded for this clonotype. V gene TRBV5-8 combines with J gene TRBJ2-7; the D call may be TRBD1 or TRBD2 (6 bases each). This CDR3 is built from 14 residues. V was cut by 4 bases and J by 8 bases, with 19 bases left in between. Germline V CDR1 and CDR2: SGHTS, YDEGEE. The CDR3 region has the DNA TGTGCCAGCAGCCCCGGGGGACAAGTGGCGCAGCAGTACTTC. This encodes CASSPGGQVAQQYF.

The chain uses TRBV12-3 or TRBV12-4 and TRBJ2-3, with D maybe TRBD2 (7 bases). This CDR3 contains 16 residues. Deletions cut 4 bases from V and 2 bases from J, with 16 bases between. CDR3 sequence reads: CASSYLRGGPTDTQYF. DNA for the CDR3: TGTGCCAGCAGTTACCTAAGGGGGGGGCCCACAGATACGCAGTATTTT.

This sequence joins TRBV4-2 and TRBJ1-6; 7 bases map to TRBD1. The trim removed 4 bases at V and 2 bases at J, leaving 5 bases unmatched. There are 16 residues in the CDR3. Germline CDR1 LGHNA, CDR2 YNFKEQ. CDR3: CASSPGQKPYNSPLHF. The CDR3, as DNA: TGTGCCAGCAGCCCGGGACAGAAGCCCTATAATTCACCCCTCCACTTT.

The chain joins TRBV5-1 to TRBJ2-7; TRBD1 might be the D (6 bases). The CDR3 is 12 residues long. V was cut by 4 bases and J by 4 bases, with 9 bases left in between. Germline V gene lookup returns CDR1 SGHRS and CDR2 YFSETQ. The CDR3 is CASSLGQYEQYF. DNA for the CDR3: TGCGCCAGCAGCCTCGGACAGTACGAGCAGTACTTC.

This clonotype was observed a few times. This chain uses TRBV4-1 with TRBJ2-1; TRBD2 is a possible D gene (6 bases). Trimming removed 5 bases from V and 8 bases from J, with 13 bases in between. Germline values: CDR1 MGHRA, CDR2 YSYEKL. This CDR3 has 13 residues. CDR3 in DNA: TGCGCCAGCAGCAACTGGGAGGTCCATGAGCAGTTCTTC. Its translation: CASSNWEVHEQFF.

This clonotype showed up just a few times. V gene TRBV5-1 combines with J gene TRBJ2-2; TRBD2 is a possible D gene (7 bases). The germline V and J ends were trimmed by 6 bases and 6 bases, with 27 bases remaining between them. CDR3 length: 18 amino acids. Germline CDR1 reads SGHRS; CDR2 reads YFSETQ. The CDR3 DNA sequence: TGCGCCAGCACTTTCCCTATGACTAGCAGGGGATCTTCCGGGGAGCTGTTTTTT. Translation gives CASTFPMTSRGSSGELFF.

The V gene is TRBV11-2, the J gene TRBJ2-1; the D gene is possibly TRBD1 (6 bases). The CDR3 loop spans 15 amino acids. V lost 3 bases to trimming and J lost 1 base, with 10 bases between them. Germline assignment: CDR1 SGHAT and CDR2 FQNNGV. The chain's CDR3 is CASSFAGVSYNEQFF. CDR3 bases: TGTGCCAGCAGCTTCGCAGGGGTTTCCTACAATGAGCAGTTCTTC.

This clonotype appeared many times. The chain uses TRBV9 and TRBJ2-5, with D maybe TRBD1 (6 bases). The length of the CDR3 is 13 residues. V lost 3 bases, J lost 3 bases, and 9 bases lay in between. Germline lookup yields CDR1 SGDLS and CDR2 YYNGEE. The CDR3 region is CASSAGQKETQYF. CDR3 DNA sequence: TGTGCCAGCAGCGCCGGACAGAAAGAGACCCAGTACTTC.

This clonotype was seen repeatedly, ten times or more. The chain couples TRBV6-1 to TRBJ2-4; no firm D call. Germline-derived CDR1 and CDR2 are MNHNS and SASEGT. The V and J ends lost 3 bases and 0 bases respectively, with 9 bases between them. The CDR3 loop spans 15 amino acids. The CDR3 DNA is TGTGCCAGCAGTGATTTTGGGTCAGCCAAAAACATTCAGTACTTC. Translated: CASSDFGSAKNIQYF.